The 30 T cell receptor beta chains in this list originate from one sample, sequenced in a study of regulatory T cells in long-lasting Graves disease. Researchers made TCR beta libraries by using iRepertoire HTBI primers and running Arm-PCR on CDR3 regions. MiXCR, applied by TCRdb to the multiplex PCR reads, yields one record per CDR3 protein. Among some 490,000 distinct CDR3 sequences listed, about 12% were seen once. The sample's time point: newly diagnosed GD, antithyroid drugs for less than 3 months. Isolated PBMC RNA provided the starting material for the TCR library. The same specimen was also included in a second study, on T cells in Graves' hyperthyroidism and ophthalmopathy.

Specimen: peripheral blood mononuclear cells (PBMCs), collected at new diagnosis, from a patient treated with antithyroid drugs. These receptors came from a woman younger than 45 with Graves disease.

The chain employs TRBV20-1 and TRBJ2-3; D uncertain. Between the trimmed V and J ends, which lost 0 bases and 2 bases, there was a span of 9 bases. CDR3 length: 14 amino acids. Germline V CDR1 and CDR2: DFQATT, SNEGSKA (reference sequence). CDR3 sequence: CSARDQPITDTQYF. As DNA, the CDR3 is TGCAGTGCTAGAGATCAACCTATCACAGATACGCAGTATTTT.

The CDR3 region has the DNA TGTGCCTGGAGTGTACCCCAAGACTGGTATGGCTACACCTTC. Residues: CAWSVPQDWYGYTF. V usage is TRBV30 and J usage is TRBJ1-2; D is uncertain. Looked up from germline, CDR1 is GTSNPN and CDR2 is SVGIG (reference sequence). The CDR3 has 14 residues. V lost 0 bases and J lost 5, with 13 bases in between.

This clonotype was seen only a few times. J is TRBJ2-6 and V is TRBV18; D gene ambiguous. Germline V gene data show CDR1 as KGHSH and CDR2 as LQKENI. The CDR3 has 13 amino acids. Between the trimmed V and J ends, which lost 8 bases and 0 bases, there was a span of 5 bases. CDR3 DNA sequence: TGTGCCAGCCGGTACTCTGGGGCCAACGTCCTGACTTTC. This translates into CASRYSGANVLTF. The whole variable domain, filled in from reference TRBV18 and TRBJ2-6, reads NAGVMQNPRHLVRRRGQEARLRCSPMKGHSHVYWYRQLPEEGLKFMVYLQKENIIDESGMPKERFSAEFPKEGPSILRIQQVVRGDSAAYFCASRYSGANVLTFGAGSRLTVL.

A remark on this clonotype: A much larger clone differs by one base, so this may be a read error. The CDR3 region has the DNA TGTGCCAGCAGCCTGACTACGAATGGGCAGTTCTTC. It encodes CASSLTTNGQFF. J is TRBJ2-1 and V is TRBV12-3 or TRBV12-4; TRBD2 is a possible D gene (5 bases). The length of the CDR3 is 12 residues.

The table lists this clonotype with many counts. DNA of the CDR3: TGCGCCAGCAGCACTCCGACAGGGGCCTACAATGAGCAGTTCTTC. As protein: CASSTPTGAYNEQFF. The chain is built from TRBV5-1 and TRBJ2-1, with TRBD1 matching 8 bases. Losses at the gene ends were 4 bases for V and 2 bases for J; bases not matched to a gene: 5. The CDR3 length is 15 residues. CDR1 and CDR2 (germline): SGHRS, YFSETQ.

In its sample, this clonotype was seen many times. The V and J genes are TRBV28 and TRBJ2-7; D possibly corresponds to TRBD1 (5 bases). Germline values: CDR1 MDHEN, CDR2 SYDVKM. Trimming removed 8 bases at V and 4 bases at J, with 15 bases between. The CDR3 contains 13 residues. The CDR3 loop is CASQAQGRYEQYF. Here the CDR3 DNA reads TGTGCCAGCCAGGCCCAGGGTCGGTACGAGCAGTACTTC.

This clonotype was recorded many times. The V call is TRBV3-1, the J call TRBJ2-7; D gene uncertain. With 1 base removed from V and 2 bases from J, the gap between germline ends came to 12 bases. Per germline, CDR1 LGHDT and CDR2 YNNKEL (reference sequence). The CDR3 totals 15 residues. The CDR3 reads CASSQVGGSAYEQYF. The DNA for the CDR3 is TGTGCCAGCAGCCAAGTGGGCGGATCGGCCTACGAGCAGTACTTC.

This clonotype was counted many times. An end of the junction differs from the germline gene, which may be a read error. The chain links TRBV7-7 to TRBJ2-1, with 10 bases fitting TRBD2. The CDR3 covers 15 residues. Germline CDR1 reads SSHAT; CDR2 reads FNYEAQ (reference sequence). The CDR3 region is CASSLLAGGNGEQFF. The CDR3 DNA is TGTGCTAGCAGCTTATTAGCGGGAGGCAACGGTGAGCAGTTCTTC.

The CDR3 sequence: CASSELGALDNSPLHF. As DNA, the CDR3 is TGTGCCAGCAGTGAGTTAGGGGCGCTGGATAATTCACCCCTCCACTTT. The chain carries TRBV6-1 and TRBJ1-6, with D perhaps TRBD1 (5 bases). In germline, CDR1 is MNHNS, CDR2 SASEGT. V was shortened by 3 bases and J by 5 bases, with 14 bases between the two germline ends. The CDR3 is made up of 16 amino acids.

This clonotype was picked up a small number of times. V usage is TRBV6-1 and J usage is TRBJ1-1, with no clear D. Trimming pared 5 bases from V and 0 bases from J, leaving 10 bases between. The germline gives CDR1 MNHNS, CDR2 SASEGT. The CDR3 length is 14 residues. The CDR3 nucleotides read TGTGCCAGCAGTCGTCAGGTCCTGAACACTGAAGCTTTCTTT. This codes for CASSRQVLNTEAFF.

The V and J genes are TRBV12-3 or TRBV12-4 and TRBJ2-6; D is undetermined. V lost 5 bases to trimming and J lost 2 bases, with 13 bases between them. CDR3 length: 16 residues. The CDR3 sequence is CASSPRQAAGANVLTF. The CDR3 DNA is TGTGCCAGCAGTCCGAGGCAGGCTGCTGGGGCCAACGTCCTGACTTTC.

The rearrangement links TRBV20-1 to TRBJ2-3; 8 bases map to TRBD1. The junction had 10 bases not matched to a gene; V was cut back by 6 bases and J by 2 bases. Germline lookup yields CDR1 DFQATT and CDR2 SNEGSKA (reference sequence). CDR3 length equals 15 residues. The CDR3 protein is CSASPGGPDTDTQYF. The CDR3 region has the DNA TGCAGTGCGAGCCCAGGGGGCCCAGACACAGATACGCAGTATTTT.

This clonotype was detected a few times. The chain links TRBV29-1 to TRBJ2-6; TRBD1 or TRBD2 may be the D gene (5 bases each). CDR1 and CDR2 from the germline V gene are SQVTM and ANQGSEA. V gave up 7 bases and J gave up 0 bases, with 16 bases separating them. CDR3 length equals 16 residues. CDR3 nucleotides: TGCAGCGGTCCACGGGACGGAAGCTCTGGGGCCAACGTCCTGACTTTC. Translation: CSGPRDGSSGANVLTF.

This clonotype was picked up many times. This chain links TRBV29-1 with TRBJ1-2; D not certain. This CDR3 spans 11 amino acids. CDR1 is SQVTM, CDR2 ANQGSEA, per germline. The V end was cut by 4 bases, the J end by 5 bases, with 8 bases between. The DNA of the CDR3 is TGCAGCGTTGTGGCCGCTTATGGCTACACCTTC. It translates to CSVVAAYGYTF.

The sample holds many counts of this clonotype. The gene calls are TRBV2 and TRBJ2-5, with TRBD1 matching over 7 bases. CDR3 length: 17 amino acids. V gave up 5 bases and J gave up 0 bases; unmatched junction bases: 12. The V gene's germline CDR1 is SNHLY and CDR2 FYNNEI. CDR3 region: CASSYVGTGQYQETQYF. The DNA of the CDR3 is TGTGCCAGCAGTTACGTCGGGACGGGACAGTACCAAGAGACCCAGTACTTC.

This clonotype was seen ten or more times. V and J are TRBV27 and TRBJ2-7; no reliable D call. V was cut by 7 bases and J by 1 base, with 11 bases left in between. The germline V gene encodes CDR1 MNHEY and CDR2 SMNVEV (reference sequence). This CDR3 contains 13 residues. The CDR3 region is CASNPLGSYEQYF. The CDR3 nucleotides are TGTGCCAGCAACCCATTGGGGTCCTACGAGCAGTACTTC.

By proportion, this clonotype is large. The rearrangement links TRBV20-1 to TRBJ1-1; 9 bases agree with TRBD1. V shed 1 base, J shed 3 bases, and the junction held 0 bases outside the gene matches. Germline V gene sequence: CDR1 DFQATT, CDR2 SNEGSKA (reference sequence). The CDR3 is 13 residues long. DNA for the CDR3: TGCAGTGCTAGAGGGACAGGGGACACTGAAGCTTTCTTT. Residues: CSARGTGDTEAFF.

The CDR3 region has the DNA TGCAGTGCTCAAGGACTAGCGGGCAAAGAGACCCAGTACTTC. Its translation is CSAQGLAGKETQYF. This chain joins TRBV20-1 and TRBJ2-5; 11 bases are a match to TRBD2. The CDR3 extends over 14 amino acids. J gave up 3 bases and V 5 bases, and 5 bases lay outside the gene matches. CDR1 and CDR2 (germline): DFQATT, SNEGSKA (reference sequence).

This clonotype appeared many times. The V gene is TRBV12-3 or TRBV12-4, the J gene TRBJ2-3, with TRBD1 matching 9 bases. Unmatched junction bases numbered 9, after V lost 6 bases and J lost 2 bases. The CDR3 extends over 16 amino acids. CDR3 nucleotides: TGTGCCAGCAGCGAATTCGGGACAGGGCTCACAGATACGCAGTATTTT. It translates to CASSEFGTGLTDTQYF.

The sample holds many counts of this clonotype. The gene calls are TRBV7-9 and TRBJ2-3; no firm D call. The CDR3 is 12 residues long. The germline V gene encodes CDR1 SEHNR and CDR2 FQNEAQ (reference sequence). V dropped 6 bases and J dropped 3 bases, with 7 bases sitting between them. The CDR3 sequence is CASSVPTDTQYF. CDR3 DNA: TGTGCCAGCAGTGTCCCGACAGATACGCAGTATTTT. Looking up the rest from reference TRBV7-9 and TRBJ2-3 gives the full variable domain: DTGVSQNPRHKITKRGQNVTFRCDPISEHNRLYWYRQTLGQGPEFLTYFQNEAQLEKSRLLSDRFSAERPKGSFSTLEIQRTEQGDSAMYLCASSVPTDTQYFGPGTRLTVL.

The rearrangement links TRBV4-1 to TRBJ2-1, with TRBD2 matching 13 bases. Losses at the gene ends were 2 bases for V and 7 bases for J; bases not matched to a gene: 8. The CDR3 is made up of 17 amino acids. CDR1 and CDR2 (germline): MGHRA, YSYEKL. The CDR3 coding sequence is TGCGCCAGCAGCCAACCAGGGGGACTAGCGGGAAGAAATGAGCAGTTCTTC. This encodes CASSQPGGLAGRNEQFF.

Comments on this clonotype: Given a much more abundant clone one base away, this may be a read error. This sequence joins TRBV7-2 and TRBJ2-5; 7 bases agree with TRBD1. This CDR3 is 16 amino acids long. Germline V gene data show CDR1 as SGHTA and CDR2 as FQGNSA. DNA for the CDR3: TGTGCCAGCAGCAGAGAAGTACAGGGGACGAGGGAGACCCAGCACTTC. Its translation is CASSREVQGTRETQHF.

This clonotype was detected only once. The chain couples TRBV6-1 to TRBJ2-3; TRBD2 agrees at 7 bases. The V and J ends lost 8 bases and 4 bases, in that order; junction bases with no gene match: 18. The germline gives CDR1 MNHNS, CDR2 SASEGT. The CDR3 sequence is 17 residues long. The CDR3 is CASGPLGRAARSDTQYF. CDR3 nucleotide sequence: TGTGCCAGCGGACCCTTAGGGAGGGCCGCCAGGTCAGATACGCAGTATTTT.

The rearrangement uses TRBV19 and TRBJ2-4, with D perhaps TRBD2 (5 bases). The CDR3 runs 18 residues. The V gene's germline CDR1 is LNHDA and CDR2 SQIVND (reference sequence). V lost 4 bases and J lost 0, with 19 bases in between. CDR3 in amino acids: CASSTLASGIIAKNIQYF. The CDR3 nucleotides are TGTGCCAGTAGTACTCTTGCCAGCGGAATAATAGCCAAAAACATTCAGTACTTC. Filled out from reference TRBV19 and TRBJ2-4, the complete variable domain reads DGGITQSPKYLFRKEGQNVTLSCEQNLNHDAMYWYRQDPGQGLRLIYYSQIVNDFQKGDIAEGYSVSREKKESFPLTVTSAQKNPTAFYLCASSTLASGIIAKNIQYFGAGTRLSVL.

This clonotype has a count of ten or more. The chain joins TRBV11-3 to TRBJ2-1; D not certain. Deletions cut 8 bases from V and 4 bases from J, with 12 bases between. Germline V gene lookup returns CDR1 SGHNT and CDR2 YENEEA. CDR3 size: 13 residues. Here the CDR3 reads CASGVLPYNEQFF. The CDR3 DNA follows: TGTGCCAGCGGGGTTCTTCCGTACAATGAGCAGTTCTTC.

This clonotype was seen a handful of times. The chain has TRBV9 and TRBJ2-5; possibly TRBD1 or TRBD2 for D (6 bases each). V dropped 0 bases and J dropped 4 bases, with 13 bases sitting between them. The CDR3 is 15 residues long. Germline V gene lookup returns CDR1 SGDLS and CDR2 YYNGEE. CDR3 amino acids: CASSVAAEGGETQYF. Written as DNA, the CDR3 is TGTGCCAGCAGCGTAGCAGCGGAGGGGGGAGAGACCCAGTACTTC.

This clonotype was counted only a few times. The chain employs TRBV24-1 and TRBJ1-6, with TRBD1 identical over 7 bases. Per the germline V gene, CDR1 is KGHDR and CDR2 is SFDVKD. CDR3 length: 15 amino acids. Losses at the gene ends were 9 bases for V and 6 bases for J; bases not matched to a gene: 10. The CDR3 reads CATQYRGRGNSPLHF. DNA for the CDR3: TGTGCCACCCAATACAGGGGAAGGGGTAATTCACCCCTCCACTTT.

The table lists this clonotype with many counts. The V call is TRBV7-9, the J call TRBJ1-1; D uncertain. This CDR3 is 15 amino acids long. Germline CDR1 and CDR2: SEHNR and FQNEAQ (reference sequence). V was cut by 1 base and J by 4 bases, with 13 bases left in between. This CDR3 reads CASSLDLGFTTEAFF. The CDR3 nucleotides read TGTGCCAGCAGCTTAGATCTGGGTTTTACCACTGAAGCTTTCTTT.

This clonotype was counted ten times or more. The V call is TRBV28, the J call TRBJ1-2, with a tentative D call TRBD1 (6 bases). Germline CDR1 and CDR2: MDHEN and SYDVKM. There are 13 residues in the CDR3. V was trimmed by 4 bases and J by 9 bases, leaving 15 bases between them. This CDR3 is CASSSRDMIRYTF. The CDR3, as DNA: TGTGCCAGCAGTTCTCGGGACATGATACGCTACACCTTC.

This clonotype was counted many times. Here the CDR3 DNA reads TGTGCCAGCAGTTTACAGGCTCGGGGACCCACAGATACGCAGTATTTT. This sequence encodes CASSLQARGPTDTQYF. The chain uses TRBV27 and TRBJ2-3; perhaps D is TRBD1 or TRBD2 (5 bases each). Per the germline V gene, CDR1 is MNHEY and CDR2 is SMNVEV (reference sequence). The CDR3 has 16 amino acids. Between the trimmed V and J ends, which lost 2 bases and 2 bases, there was a span of 14 bases.